This note documents a single TCR beta chain sequence. These data belong to a study of blood T cell repertoires in COVID-19. As for the study in general: Acute and convalescent COVID-19 samples came from the United States, Italy and Spain. Nucleic acid was either cDNA or gDNA, and it came from T cells, B-cell-depleted T cells, or PBMCs.

Using immunoSEQ multiplex PCR, the repertoire was profiled, and TCRdb retains in-frame clones only, with some absent. Among about 150,000 clones, around four fifths were seen once, and the ten largest hold about 2%. The CDR3 covers 16 residues. The V and J ends lost 4 bases and 2 bases, in that order; junction bases with no gene match: 7. In germline, CDR1 is SGHRS, CDR2 YFSETQ. Sequencing was done on a sample of peripheral blood. J is TRBJ2-2 and V is TRBV5-1; 8 bases match TRBD1. The receptor was derived from an older man with acute or convalescent COVID-19. In DNA form, the CDR3 reads TGCGCCAGCAGCCGGACAGGGATCGACAACACCGGGGAGCTGTTTTTT. It yields the protein CASSRTGIDNTGELFF.